The 24 T cell receptor beta chains below come from one sample, sequenced in a study of T cells in Graves' hyperthyroidism and ophthalmopathy (dated by TCRdb to 2018 to 2020). The library was made by multiplex PCR. TCRdb records Illumina HiSeq 2000 as the sequencer. TCR beta CDR3 regions were amplified from RNA transcripts. A first-round RT-PCR of the TCR CDR3 used the HTBI primer set with the Qiagen OneStep RT-PCR kit. TCRdb reworked the public reads: Q25 trimming with fastp, MiXCR clone assembly, productive beta chains retained. A single entry per CDR3 protein holds the most common genes and DNA from its merged rows. Across this sample there are 380,000 or so distinct CDR3 sequences, with about 13% seen only once. Under 25% of the sample is held by the ten biggest clonotypes. The sequencing input was blood. The source of these receptors is a young man with Graves' hyperthyroidism that later progressed to Graves' ophthalmopathy.

The gene calls are TRBV19 and TRBJ1-1; 8 bases align to TRBD1. This CDR3 is 14 amino acids long. Germline V lookup: CDR1 LNHDA, CDR2 SQIVND (reference sequence). Trimming took 5 bases from V and 10 from J; bases not matched to a gene: 12. The CDR3 here is CASSPRDRPSGAFF. The DNA for the CDR3 is TGTGCCAGTAGTCCCCGGGACAGGCCATCCGGAGCTTTCTTT.

This clonotype showed up just a few times. The CDR3 region has the DNA TGTGCCAGCAGCCCCGGAGGTTGGGCTAATGAAAAACTGTTTTTT. Translating gives CASSPGGWANEKLFF. The chain has TRBV9 and TRBJ1-4, with D unclear. Per the germline V gene, CDR1 is SGDLS and CDR2 is YYNGEE. The CDR3 length is 15 residues. Trimming took 4 bases from V and 3 from J, leaving 13 bases between them. Full variable domain (missing parts from reference TRBV9 and TRBJ1-4): DSGVTQTPKHLITATGQRVTLRCSPRSGDLSVYWYQQSLDQGLQFLIQYYNGEERAKGNILERFSAQQFPDLHSELNLSSLELGDSALYFCASSPGGWANEKLFFGSGTQLSVL.

This clonotype appeared a few times. V gene TRBV9 combines with J gene TRBJ1-4, with D possibly TRBD1 on 5 matching bases. Germline loops: CDR1 SGDLS, CDR2 YYNGEE. V was shortened by 3 bases and J by 8 bases, with 20 bases between the two germline ends. This CDR3 is 16 amino acids long. The CDR3 sequence: CASSATPGPREEKLFF. The CDR3 DNA reads as TGTGCCAGCAGCGCTACCCCGGGTCCCAGGGAGGAAAAACTGTTTTTT.

In this sample, this clonotype turned up many times. The chain has TRBV6-1 and TRBJ2-7; TRBD1 might be the D (6 bases). Germline V CDR1 and CDR2: MNHNS, SASEGT. This CDR3 comprises 15 residues. Trimming removed 7 bases at V and 3 bases at J, with 19 bases between. Here the CDR3 reads CASKNPRTVIYEQYF. CDR3 coding DNA: TGTGCCAGCAAAAACCCCCGGACAGTGATCTACGAGCAGTACTTC.

This clonotype was seen repeatedly, ten times or more. V usage is TRBV27 and J usage is TRBJ1-2; D may be TRBD1 (5 bases). Germline CDR1 is MNHEY and CDR2 is SMNVEV (reference sequence). The CDR3 has 16 amino acids. V was cut by 5 bases and J by 8 bases, with 24 bases left in between. In nucleotides, the CDR3 is TGTGCCAGCAGTCCCCGGGGAGGGGCCCCCGGGGACGGCTACACCTTC. Its protein product is CASSPRGGAPGDGYTF.

In its sample, this clonotype was seen many times. This chain joins TRBV7-3 and TRBJ2-3; 7 nucleotides agree with TRBD2. Trimming took 3 bases from V and 6 from J; bases not matched to a gene: 9. Germline V lookup: CDR1 SGHTA, CDR2 FQGTGA. The CDR3 is 15 amino acids. The CDR3, as DNA: TGTGCCAGCAGCTTTTATGGCGGGGAGGGTGATACGCAGTATTTT. Translated, it gives CASSFYGGEGDTQYF. The whole variable domain, filled in from reference TRBV7-3 and TRBJ2-3, reads GAGVSQTPSNKVTEKGKYVELRCDPISGHTALYWYRQSLGQGPEFLIYFQGTGAADDSGLPNDRFFAVRPEGSVSTLKIQRTERGDSAVYLCASSFYGGEGDTQYFGPGTRLTVL.

This clonotype has at least ten counts. V and J are TRBV7-9 and TRBJ1-4; TRBD1 is a possible D gene (5 bases). The CDR3 has 17 residues. Germline CDR1 reads SEHNR; CDR2 reads FQNEAQ (reference sequence). V was shortened by 5 bases and J by 3 bases, with 19 bases between the two germline ends. CDR3 sequence: CASSRPGRKPANEKLFF. In DNA, the CDR3 is TGTGCCAGCAGCCGTCCGGGGCGGAAACCAGCTAATGAAAAACTGTTTTTT.

This clonotype was detected many times. The gene calls are TRBV20-1 and TRBJ1-1, with TRBD1 identical over 7 bases. CDR3 length equals 13 residues. With V trimmed by 8 bases and J by 6 bases, 12 bases remained unmatched. Looked up from germline, CDR1 is DFQATT and CDR2 is SNEGSKA (reference sequence). The CDR3 DNA sequence: TGCAGTAAGCCTAGGGCAGGGGGATCTGAAGCTTTCTTT. As protein: CSKPRAGGSEAFF.

This clonotype was detected a few times. The chain has TRBV6-1 and TRBJ2-7; D remains ambiguous. This CDR3 is 12 amino acids long. Trimming took 5 bases from V and 5 from J, leaving 10 bases between them. CDR1 and CDR2 from the germline V gene are MNHNS and SASEGT. CDR3 loop: CASSYGQDEQYF. The CDR3 DNA reads TGTGCCAGCAGTTATGGGCAAGACGAGCAGTACTTC.

This clonotype was seen repeatedly, ten times or more. The chain couples TRBV6-1 to TRBJ2-2; either TRBD1 or TRBD2 may supply D (5 bases each). Germline assignment: CDR1 MNHNS and CDR2 SASEGT. V dropped 5 bases and J dropped 2 bases, with 12 bases sitting between them. CDR3 length: 15 residues. This CDR3 is CASSIRDHNTGELFF. The CDR3 DNA reads as TGTGCCAGCAGTATCCGGGACCACAACACCGGGGAGCTGTTTTTT.

The rearrangement joins TRBV4-1 to TRBJ2-1, with D unclear. V lost 3 bases and J 7 bases, leaving 13 bases between the germline ends. Germline loops: CDR1 MGHRA, CDR2 YSYEKL. The CDR3 length is 14 residues. CDR3 region: CASSHISWLNEQFF. CDR3 nucleotide sequence: TGCGCCAGCAGCCATATATCGTGGCTGAATGAGCAGTTCTTC.

This clonotype was detected only a few times. V usage is TRBV19 and J usage is TRBJ2-1; D may be TRBD1 or TRBD2 (5 bases each). The CDR3 spans 15 residues. The germline gives CDR1 LNHDA, CDR2 SQIVND (reference sequence). V was shortened by 6 bases and J by 2 bases, with 14 bases between the two germline ends. The CDR3 sequence is CASRRDGSTYNEQFF. CDR3 DNA sequence: TGTGCCAGTAGACGGGACGGGTCAACCTACAATGAGCAGTTCTTC.

Remarks on this clonotype: Being one base from a much bigger clone, this may be a read error. The chain has TRBV9 and TRBJ1-1; no firm D call. In germline, CDR1 is SGDLS, CDR2 YYNGEE. The CDR3 is 13 residues long. CDR3 coding DNA: TGTACCAGCAGCGTTCACAGTGCCACTGAAGCTTTCTTT. It codes for CTSSVHSATEAFF.

This chain connects TRBV3-1 to TRBJ1-2, with TRBD1 identical over 9 bases. Trimming removed 0 bases from V and 3 bases from J; junction bases left unmatched: 8. The CDR3 runs 17 residues. Germline lookup yields CDR1 LGHDT and CDR2 YNNKEL (reference sequence). Written as DNA, the CDR3 is TGTGCCAGCAGCCAAGATCTCGGGACAGGGATAGACTATGGCTACACCTTC. Its protein is CASSQDLGTGIDYGYTF.

This clonotype was observed many times. V and J are TRBV7-9 and TRBJ1-2; D gene unclear. There are 13 residues in the CDR3. V lost 1 base and J 8 bases, leaving 11 bases between the germline ends. Looked up from germline, CDR1 is SEHNR and CDR2 is FQNEAQ (reference sequence). The CDR3: CASSLGGVGGYTF. In DNA, the CDR3 is TGTGCCAGCAGCTTAGGCGGGGTTGGAGGCTACACCTTC.

This clonotype was counted ten times or more. The CDR3 DNA sequence: TGCAGTGCCCCGTTCGGGGGTACCGATCAGCCCCAGCATTTT. Encoded protein: CSAPFGGTDQPQHF. V usage is TRBV20-1 and J usage is TRBJ1-5; possible D gene TRBD1, 5 bases. Per germline, CDR1 DFQATT and CDR2 SNEGSKA (reference sequence). The CDR3 sequence is 14 residues long. V was trimmed by 6 bases and J by 5 bases, leaving 17 bases between them.

V is TRBV11-1 and J is TRBJ2-6; 8 nucleotides match TRBD1. Germline values: CDR1 SGHAT, CDR2 FQDESV (reference sequence). CDR3 length: 18 residues. The V and J ends lost 4 bases and 4 bases, in that order; junction bases with no gene match: 12. The CDR3 sequence: CASSYETGGGLGANVLTF. Written as DNA, the CDR3 is TGTGCCAGCAGCTACGAAACAGGGGGTGGTCTCGGGGCCAACGTCCTGACTTTC.

This clonotype showed up just a few times. This sequence joins TRBV27 and TRBJ2-7; TRBD1 agrees at 7 bases. The CDR3 is 15 residues long. The V and J ends lost 5 bases and 4 bases, in that order; junction bases with no gene match: 11. CDR1 is MNHEY and CDR2 is SMNVEV in the germline V gene (reference sequence). DNA for the CDR3: TGTGCCAGCAGTGCCGGGACAGTTATCGGGTACGAGCAGTACTTC. It encodes CASSAGTVIGYEQYF.

The DNA of the CDR3 is TGTGCCAGCAGCTTAAGCGGATCCATGGGTAGCGGGAGCAATGAGCAGTTCTTC. It translates to CASSLSGSMGSGSNEQFF. V and J are TRBV7-8 and TRBJ2-1, with 9 bases matching TRBD2. The CDR3 length is 18 residues. Per germline, CDR1 SGHVS and CDR2 FQNEAQ. V gave up 2 bases and J gave up 6 bases; unmatched junction bases: 14.

The chain links TRBV28 to TRBJ2-1; 15 nucleotides line up with TRBD2. CDR3 length: 19 amino acids. From germline, CDR1 is MDHEN and CDR2 SYDVKM. Germline trimming cut 4 bases from V and 9 bases from J; bases unmatched to any gene: 16. This chain's CDR3 is CASSSVPGLAGGGQAEQFF. CDR3 DNA: TGTGCCAGCAGTTCAGTCCCGGGACTAGCGGGGGGCGGGCAAGCTGAGCAGTTCTTC.

This clonotype showed up many times. The J gene is TRBJ1-1, the V gene TRBV9; D is possibly TRBD1 (5 bases). The CDR3 has 14 residues. Trimming removed 6 bases at V and 4 bases at J, with 16 bases between. Germline V gene sequence: CDR1 SGDLS, CDR2 YYNGEE. CDR3 bases: TGTGCCAGCACCCCGGGGGTGGGAGGCACTGAAGCTTTCTTT. This encodes CASTPGVGGTEAFF.

Many counts were recorded for this clonotype. The rearrangement uses TRBV6-2 or TRBV6-3 and TRBJ2-4; D is perhaps TRBD1 (5 bases). V gave up 5 bases and J gave up 2 bases, with 13 bases separating them. The germline gives CDR1 MNHEY, CDR2 SVGEGT. This CDR3 contains 15 residues. The CDR3 loop is CASSLPGRTKNIQYF. The DNA for the CDR3 is TGTGCCAGCAGTCTACCAGGGCGAACCAAAAACATTCAGTACTTC.

This clonotype was detected many times. The chain has TRBV2 and TRBJ2-1, with D possibly being TRBD2 (5 bases). V was pared by 7 bases and J by 9 bases, with 13 bases between. Germline values: CDR1 SNHLY, CDR2 FYNNEI. The CDR3 is made up of 12 amino acids. The DNA of the CDR3 is TGTGCCAGCATTACTCCGGGATTTGAGCAGTTCTTC. The encoded protein is CASITPGFEQFF.

The chain links TRBV7-9 to TRBJ2-1; TRBD1 matches 8 bases. This CDR3 has 15 amino acids. Trimming removed 3 bases from V and 6 bases from J; junction bases left unmatched: 7. Per the germline V gene, CDR1 is SEHNR and CDR2 is FQNEAQ (reference sequence). The CDR3: CASSFPPDRVNEQFF. As DNA, the CDR3 is TGTGCCAGCAGCTTTCCCCCGGACAGGGTCAATGAGCAGTTCTTC.